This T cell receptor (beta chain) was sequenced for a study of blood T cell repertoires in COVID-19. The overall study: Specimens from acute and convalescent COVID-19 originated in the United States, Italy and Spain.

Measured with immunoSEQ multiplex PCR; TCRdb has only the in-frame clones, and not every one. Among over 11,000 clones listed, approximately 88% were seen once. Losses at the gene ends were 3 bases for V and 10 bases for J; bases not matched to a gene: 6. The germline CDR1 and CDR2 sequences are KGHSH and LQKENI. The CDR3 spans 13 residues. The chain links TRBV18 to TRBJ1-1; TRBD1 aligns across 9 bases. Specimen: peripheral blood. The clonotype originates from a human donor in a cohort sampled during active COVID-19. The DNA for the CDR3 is TGTGCCAGCTCACCGCGGGACAGGGAGGGAGCTTTCTTT. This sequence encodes CASSPRDREGAFF.